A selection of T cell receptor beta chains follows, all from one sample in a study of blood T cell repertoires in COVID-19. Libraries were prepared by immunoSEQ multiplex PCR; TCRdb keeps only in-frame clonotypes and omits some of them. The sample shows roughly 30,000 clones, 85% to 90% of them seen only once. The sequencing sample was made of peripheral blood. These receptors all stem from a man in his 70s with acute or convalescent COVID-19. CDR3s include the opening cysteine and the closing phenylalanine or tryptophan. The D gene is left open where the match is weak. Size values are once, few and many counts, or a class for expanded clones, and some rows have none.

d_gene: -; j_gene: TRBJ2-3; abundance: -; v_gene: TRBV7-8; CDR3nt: TGTGCCAGCAGCCCACAGGGTAGGGGGACAGATACGCAGTATTTT; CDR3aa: CASSPQGRGTDTQYF
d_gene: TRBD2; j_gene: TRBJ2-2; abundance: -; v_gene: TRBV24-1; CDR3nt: TGTGCCACCAGTGATGCGGGACTACTAAACACCGGGGAGCTGTTTTTT; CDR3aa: CATSDAGLLNTGELFF
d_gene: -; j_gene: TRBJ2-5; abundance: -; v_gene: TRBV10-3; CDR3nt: TGTGCCATCAGTGAGTCAGTGGGGAGTGGGACCCAGTACTTC; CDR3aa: CAISESVGSGTQYF
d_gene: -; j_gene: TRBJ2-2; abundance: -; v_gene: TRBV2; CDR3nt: TGTGCCAGCAGTGTTGGACAAGCCTCTACCGGGGAGCTGTTTTTT; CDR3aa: CASSVGQASTGELFF
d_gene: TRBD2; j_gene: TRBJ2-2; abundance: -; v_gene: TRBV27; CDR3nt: TGTGCCAGCAGTCTAGCGGGAGGGAACACCGGGGAGCTGTTTTTT; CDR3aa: CASSLAGGNTGELFF
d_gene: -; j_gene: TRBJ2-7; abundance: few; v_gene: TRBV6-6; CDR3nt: TGTGCCAGCAGTTACCTCGGGTACTCGAGCTCCTACGAGCAGTACTTC; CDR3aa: CASSYLGYSSSYEQYF
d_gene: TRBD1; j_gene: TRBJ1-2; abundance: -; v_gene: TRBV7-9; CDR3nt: TGTGCCAGCAGCCTAACAGGGGGCATCTATGGCTACACCTTC; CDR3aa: CASSLTGGIYGYTF
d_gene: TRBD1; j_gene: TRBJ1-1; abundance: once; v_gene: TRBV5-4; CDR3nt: TGTGCCAGCAGCACGGGACAGGGTGCGGCTTTCTTT; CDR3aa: CASSTGQGAAFF
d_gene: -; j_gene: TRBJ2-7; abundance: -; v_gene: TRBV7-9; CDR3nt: TGTGCCACCTCCCGGTCTAGCAGTTACGAGCAGTACTTC; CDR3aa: CATSRSSSYEQYF
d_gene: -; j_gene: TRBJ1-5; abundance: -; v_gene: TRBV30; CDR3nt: TGTGCCTGGAGTTATAAAGGACTTGCGTTGGGTAATCAGCCCCAGCATTTT; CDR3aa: CAWSYKGLALGNQPQHF
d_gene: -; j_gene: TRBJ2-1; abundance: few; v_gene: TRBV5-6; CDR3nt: TGTGCCAGCAGCCTTAACGGCGATTCGGGGACCTACAATGAGCAGTTCTTC; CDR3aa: CASSLNGDSGTYNEQFF
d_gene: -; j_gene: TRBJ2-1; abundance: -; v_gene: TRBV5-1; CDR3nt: TGCGCCAGCAGCTCCTTCGGAGGGTACAATGAGCAGTTCTTC; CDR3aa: CASSSFGGYNEQFF
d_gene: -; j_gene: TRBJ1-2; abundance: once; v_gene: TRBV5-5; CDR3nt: TGTGCCAGCAGCTTGCAACAGGACGGGTCTGGCTACACCTTC; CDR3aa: CASSLQQDGSGYTF
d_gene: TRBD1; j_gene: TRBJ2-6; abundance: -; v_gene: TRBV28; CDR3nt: TGTGCCAGCAGGACAGGGGGCTCTGGGGCCAACGTCCTGACTTTC; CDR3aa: CASRTGGSGANVLTF
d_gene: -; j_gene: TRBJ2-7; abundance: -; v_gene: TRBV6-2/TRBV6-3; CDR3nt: TGTGCCAGCAGCTCCCCGACATCCGGGGTTTCCTACGAGCAGTACTTC; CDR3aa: CASSSPTSGVSYEQYF
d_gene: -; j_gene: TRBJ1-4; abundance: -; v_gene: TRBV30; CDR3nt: TGTGCCTGGAGGCCGGGTGGGACTAATGAAAAACTGTTTTTT; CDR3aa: CAWRPGGTNEKLFF
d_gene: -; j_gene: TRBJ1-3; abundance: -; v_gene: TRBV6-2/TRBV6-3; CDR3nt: TGTGCCAGCAGTCAGGACAACGACTCTGGAAACACCATATATTTT; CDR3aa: CASSQDNDSGNTIYF
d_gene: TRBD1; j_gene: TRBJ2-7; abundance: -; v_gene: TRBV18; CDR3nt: TGTGCCAGCTCAACCGGACAGGGGGAGCAGTACTTC; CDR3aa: CASSTGQGEQYF
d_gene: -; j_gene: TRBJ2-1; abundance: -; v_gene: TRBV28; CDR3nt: TGTGCCAGCAGTTCCTCTCCCTACAATGAGCAGTTCTTC; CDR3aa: CASSSSPYNEQFF
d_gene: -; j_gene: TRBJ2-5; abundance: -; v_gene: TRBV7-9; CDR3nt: TGTGCCAGCAGCTTCAGCTTTACAGGGAGGGCCCAAGAGACCCAGTACTTC; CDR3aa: CASSFSFTGRAQETQYF
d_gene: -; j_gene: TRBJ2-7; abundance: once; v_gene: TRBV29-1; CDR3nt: TGCAGCGTTGGCTCCAGCGGCACCTACGAGCAGTACTTC; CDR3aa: CSVGSSGTYEQYF
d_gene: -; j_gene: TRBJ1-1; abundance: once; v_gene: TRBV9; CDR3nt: TGTGCCAGCAGCGTAGAGCAGGGAGGCACTGAAGCTTTCTTT; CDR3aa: CASSVEQGGTEAFF
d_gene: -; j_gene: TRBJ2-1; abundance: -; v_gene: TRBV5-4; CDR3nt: TGTGCCAGCAGCGCTGGGGACTTGACCTACAATGAGCAGTTCTTC; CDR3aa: CASSAGDLTYNEQFF
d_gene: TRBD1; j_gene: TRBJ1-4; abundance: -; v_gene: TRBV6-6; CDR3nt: TGTGCCAGCAGTTACCAGGGGGACGGGGGTGAAAAACTGTTTTTT; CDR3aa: CASSYQGDGGEKLFF
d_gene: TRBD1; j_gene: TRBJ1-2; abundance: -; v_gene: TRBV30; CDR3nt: TGTGCCTGGAGTTACCAGGGGGCCAATGGCTACACCTTC; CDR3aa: CAWSYQGANGYTF
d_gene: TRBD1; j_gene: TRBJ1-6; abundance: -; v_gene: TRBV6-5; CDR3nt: TGTGCCAGCAGAATACCGGGACAGGGTTACTCACCCCTCCACTTT; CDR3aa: CASRIPGQGYSPLHF
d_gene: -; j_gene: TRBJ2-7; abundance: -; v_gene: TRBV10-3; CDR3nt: TGTGCCATCAGTGAGACCGCGGACGAGCAGTACTTC; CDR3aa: CAISETADEQYF
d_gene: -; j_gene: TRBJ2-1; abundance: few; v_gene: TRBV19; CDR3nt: TGTGCCAGTAGTGCGGGACGTAACAATGAGCAGTTCTTC; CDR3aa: CASSAGRNNEQFF
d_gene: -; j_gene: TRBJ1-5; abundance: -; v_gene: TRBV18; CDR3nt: TGTGCCAGCTCACCACCCACAGGGCACCAGCCCCAGCATTTT; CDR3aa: CASSPPTGHQPQHF
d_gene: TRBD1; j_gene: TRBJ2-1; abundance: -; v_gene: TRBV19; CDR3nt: TGTGCCAGTAGTATAGACAGGGGGTGGTTAGGCAATGAGCAGTTCTTC; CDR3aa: CASSIDRGWLGNEQFF
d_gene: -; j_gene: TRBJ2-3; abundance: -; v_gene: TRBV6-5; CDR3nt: TGTGCCAGCAGTCGTCCCGGGACAGATACGCAGTATTTT; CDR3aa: CASSRPGTDTQYF
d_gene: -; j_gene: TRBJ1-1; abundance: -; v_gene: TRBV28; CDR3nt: TGTGCCAGCAGTAACTCCGGGGGGGTCACTGAAGCTTTCTTT; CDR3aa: CASSNSGGVTEAFF
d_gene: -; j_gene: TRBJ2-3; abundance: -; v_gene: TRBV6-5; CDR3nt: TGTGCCAGCACTCCAGGCGACGCAAGCACAGATACGCAGTATTTT; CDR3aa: CASTPGDASTDTQYF
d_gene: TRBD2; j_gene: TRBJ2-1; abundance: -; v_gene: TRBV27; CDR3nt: TGTGCCAGCAGTTTGGGGACTAGCGGGAGGCTGGATGAGCAGTTCTTC; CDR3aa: CASSLGTSGRLDEQFF
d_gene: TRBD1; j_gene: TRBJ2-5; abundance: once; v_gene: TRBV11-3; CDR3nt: TGTGCCAGCAGCGGGGACAGGGGGGAGACCCAGTACTTC; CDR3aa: CASSGDRGETQYF
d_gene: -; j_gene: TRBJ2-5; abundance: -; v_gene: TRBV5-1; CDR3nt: TGCGCCAGCAGCTTGGAACTTATGAGGGGGATACAAGAGACCCAGTACTTC; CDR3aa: CASSLELMRGIQETQYF
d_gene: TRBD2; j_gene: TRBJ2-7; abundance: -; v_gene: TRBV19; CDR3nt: TGTGCCACCGTCGGTAGCGGGAGGGCAGGCGAGCAGTACTTC; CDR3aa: CATVGSGRAGEQYF
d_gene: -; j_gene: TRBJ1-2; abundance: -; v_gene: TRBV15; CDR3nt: TGTGCCACCAGCAGAGATCTCCCCGGGGTCGGCTACACCTTC; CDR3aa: CATSRDLPGVGYTF
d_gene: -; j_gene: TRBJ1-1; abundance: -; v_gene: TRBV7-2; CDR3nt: TGTGCCAGCAGCTTAGAACGGGAGGGAACTGAAGCTTTCTTT; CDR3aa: CASSLEREGTEAFF
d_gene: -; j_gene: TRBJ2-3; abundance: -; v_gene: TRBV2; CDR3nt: TGTGCCAGCAGTGAATTGAGGGGAGGCGGGGGCTCAGATACGCAGTATTTT; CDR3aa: CASSELRGGGGSDTQYF
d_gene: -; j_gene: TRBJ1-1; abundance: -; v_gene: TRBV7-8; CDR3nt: TGTGCCAGCAGCTTAGCGCTATGGCAGGCTTCGAACACTGAAGCTTTCTTT; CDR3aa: CASSLALWQASNTEAFF
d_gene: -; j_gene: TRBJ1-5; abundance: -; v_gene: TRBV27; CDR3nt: TGTGCCAGCAGTTTGAAGTGGCCTAGCAATCAGCCCCAGCATTTT; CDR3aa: CASSLKWPSNQPQHF
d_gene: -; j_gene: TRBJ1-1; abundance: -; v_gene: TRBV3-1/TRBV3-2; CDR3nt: TGTGCCAGCAGCCAAGAAATCGACACTGAAGCTTTCTTT; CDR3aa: CASSQEIDTEAFF